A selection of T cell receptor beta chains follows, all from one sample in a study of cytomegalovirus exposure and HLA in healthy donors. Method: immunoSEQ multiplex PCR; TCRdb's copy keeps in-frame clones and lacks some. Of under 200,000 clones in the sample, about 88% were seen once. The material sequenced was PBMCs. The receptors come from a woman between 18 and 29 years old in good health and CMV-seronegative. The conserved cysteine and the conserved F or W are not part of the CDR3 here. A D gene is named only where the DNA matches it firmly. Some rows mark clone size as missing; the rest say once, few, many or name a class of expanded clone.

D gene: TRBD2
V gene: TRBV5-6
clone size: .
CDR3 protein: ASSLGAGLNIQY

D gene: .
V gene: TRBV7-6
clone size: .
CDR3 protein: ASRPTVGVFAVGELF

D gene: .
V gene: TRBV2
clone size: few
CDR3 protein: ASDEDFDQPQH

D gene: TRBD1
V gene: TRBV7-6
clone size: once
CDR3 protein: ASSGPGQDSYEQY

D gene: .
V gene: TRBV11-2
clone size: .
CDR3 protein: ASSLHTSREAF

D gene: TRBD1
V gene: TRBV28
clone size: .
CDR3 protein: ASRLGQGAGETQY

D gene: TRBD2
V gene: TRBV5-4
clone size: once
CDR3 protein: ASSPRTSGSSETQY

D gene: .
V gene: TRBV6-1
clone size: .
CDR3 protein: ASGRRQGGTQY

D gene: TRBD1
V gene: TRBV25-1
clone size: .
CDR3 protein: ASSGWTGPDTQY

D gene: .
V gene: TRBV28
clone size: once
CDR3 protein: ASSLFTVYSNQPQH

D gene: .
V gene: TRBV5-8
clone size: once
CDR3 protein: AIRGGDEQY

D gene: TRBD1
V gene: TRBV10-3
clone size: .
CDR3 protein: AISRTGGWDGYT

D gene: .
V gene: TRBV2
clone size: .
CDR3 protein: ASSGQSNEQF

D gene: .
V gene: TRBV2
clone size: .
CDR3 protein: ASSPESGVAQY

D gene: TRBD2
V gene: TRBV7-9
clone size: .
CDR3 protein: ASSLGLAGEETQY

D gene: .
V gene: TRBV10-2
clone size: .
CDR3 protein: ASIEAGAETQY

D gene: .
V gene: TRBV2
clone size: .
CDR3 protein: ASSGGPAGILDEQF

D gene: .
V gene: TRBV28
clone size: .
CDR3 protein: ASSVSRPDGYT

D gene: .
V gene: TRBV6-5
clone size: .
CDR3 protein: ASSYPGRGGNTEAF

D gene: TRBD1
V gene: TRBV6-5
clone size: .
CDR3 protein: ASSYSRQGSGELF

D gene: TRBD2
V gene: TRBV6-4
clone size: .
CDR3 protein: ASSDEAGITDTQY

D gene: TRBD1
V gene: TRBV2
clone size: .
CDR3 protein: AGKGDRETQY

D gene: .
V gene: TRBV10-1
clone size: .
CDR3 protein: ASSGSATNSNEQF

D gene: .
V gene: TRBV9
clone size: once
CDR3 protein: ASSVAWTEETQY

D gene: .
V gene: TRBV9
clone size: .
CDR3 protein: ASSVGGGEEKLF

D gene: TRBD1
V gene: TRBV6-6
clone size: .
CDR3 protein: ASSYSPGQGKETQY